These 21 T cell receptor beta chains came from one sample sequenced in a study of identical twins. TCRdb called the 5' RACE reads again in MiXCR, with one record for every CDR3 protein. The table records approximately 500,000 distinct CDR3 sequences, nearly 15% of them present only once. These sequences were also reported in another study, on yellow fever vaccine responses in identical twins.

Sequencing input: CD4+ T cells sorted from blood. The receptors shown here come from a young woman in good health.

The table lists this clonotype with a few counts. The V call is TRBV7-8, the J call TRBJ2-2; D assignment may be TRBD1 or TRBD2 (6 bases each). This CDR3 is built from 16 residues. Germline V gene data show CDR1 as SGHVS and CDR2 as FQNEAQ. V was clipped by 3 bases and J by 2 bases, with 13 bases between them. The CDR3 loop is CASSFRPGANTGELFF. The CDR3 DNA is TGTGCCAGCAGCTTTCGGCCGGGGGCAAACACCGGGGAGCTGTTTTTT.

This clonotype was detected many times. The chain has TRBV9 and TRBJ1-2, with D hard to call. The V gene's germline CDR1 is SGDLS and CDR2 YYNGEE. With 0 bases removed from V and 5 bases from J, the gap between germline ends came to 14 bases. CDR3 size: 15 residues. In DNA form, the CDR3 reads TGTGCCAGCAGCGTAGTTTCGGCCAAGGAGTATGGCTACACCTTC. Encoded protein: CASSVVSAKEYGYTF. The whole variable domain, remainder taken from reference TRBV9 and TRBJ1-2, is DSGVTQTPKHLITATGQRVTLRCSPRSGDLSVYWYQQSLDQGLQFLIQYYNGEERAKGNILERFSAQQFPDLHSELNLSSLELGDSALYFCASSVVSAKEYGYTFGSGTRLTVV.

The rearrangement links TRBV24-1 to TRBJ2-3; 9 nucleotides align to TRBD1. Germline loops: CDR1 KGHDR, CDR2 SFDVKD. The CDR3 has 17 amino acids. Unmatched junction bases numbered 8, after V lost 3 bases and J lost 2 bases. CDR3 nucleotides: TGTGCCACCAGTGATCCGGGACAGGGAGGGTTCACAGATACGCAGTATTTT. Its protein product is CATSDPGQGGFTDTQYF.

This clonotype was observed a single time. The chain combines TRBV5-1 with TRBJ1-2; D uncertain. CDR1 and CDR2 from the germline V gene are SGHRS and YFSETQ. Trimming pared 4 bases from V and 8 bases from J, leaving 21 bases between. The CDR3 extends over 15 amino acids. CDR3 bases: TGCGCCAGCAGCCAGCTATCGGTCCTCTCCGACGGCTACACCTTC. This gives the protein CASSQLSVLSDGYTF.

This clonotype was counted between two and nine times. The chain employs TRBV12-3 or TRBV12-4 and TRBJ2-2, with 8 bases lining up with TRBD2. The V segment lost 2 bases and the J segment 0 bases; nucleotides outside the gene matches: 5. The length of the CDR3 is 17 residues. The CDR3 sequence: CASSLLPAGANTGELFF. The CDR3 DNA follows: TGTGCCAGCAGTTTACTCCCAGCGGGAGCGAACACCGGGGAGCTGTTTTTT.

Only a few counts were recorded for this clonotype. The chain recombines TRBV6-5 with TRBJ2-5; 9 bases map to TRBD2. The germline gives CDR1 MNHEY, CDR2 SVGAGI. This CDR3 comprises 14 residues. V shed 10 bases and J 4 bases; nucleotides not matched to a gene: 10. CDR3 region: CATKLAGAIETQYF. For the CDR3, the DNA is TGTGCCACCAAGTTAGCGGGAGCGATAGAGACCCAGTACTTC.

This clonotype was counted only a few times. The chain employs TRBV3-1 and TRBJ2-3; a possible D gene is TRBD1 (6 bases). Germline CDR1 LGHDT, CDR2 YNNKEL (reference sequence). The CDR3 totals 13 residues. V was shortened by 8 bases and J by 1 base, with 10 bases between the two germline ends. CDR3 sequence reads: CASSNRGTDTQYF. The CDR3 DNA sequence: TGTGCCAGCTCGAACAGGGGCACAGATACGCAGTATTTT.

Many counts were recorded for this clonotype. The V and J genes are TRBV12-3 or TRBV12-4 and TRBJ1-5; maybe TRBD1 (5 bases). This CDR3 comprises 14 residues. V gave up 6 bases and J gave up 4 bases, with 13 bases separating them. The CDR3 region is CASSRGHPNQPQHF. CDR3 bases: TGTGCCAGCAGCCGCGGACACCCAAATCAGCCCCAGCATTTT.

The chain uses TRBV2 and TRBJ2-3; a weak D match, TRBD1 (6 bases). The CDR3 runs 15 residues. Germline CDR1 is SNHLY and CDR2 is FYNNEI. The ends were cut back, 7 bases at V and 0 bases at J, with 14 bases in the middle. The CDR3 sequence is CASKGQTLSTDTQYF. CDR3 nucleotides: TGTGCCAGCAAAGGACAGACACTAAGCACAGATACGCAGTATTTT.

This rearrangement joins TRBV3-1 to TRBJ2-3, with 7 bases matching TRBD2. This CDR3 spans 15 amino acids. Germline loops: CDR1 LGHDT, CDR2 YNNKEL (reference sequence). J gave up 7 bases and V 4 bases, and 11 bases lay outside the gene matches. The DNA of the CDR3 is TGTGCCAGCAGCCGGCTTCCGGGAGCGGGGAATACGCAGTATTTT. Encoded protein: CASSRLPGAGNTQYF.

This clonotype showed up just a few times. This rearrangement joins TRBV20-1 to TRBJ2-2, with 8 bases that match TRBD2. Trimming removed 2 bases from V and 5 bases from J; junction bases left unmatched: 10. Germline CDR1 DFQATT, CDR2 SNEGSKA (reference sequence). The length of the CDR3 is 16 residues. CDR3 in DNA: TGCAGTGCTAGACCTATGGGACTAGTGGGTACCGGGGAGCTGTTTTTT. Translation: CSARPMGLVGTGELFF.

This clonotype turned up a few times. The chain combines TRBV4-1 with TRBJ2-5; the D call may be TRBD1 or TRBD2 (5 bases each). Trimming cost V 5 bases and J 4 bases, with 17 bases left between them. Germline assignment: CDR1 MGHRA and CDR2 YSYEKL. The length of the CDR3 is 15 residues. This chain's CDR3 is CASSWDLTVGETQYF. The CDR3 bases are TGCGCCAGCAGCTGGGACCTCACGGTAGGAGAGACCCAGTACTTC.

The chain combines TRBV11-2 with TRBJ2-3; 7 bases are shared with TRBD2. In germline, CDR1 is SGHAT, CDR2 FQNNGV. V shed 4 bases and J 1 base; nucleotides not matched to a gene: 11. The CDR3 loop spans 17 amino acids. The CDR3 protein is CASSSGRERGRTDTQYF. The CDR3, as DNA: TGTGCCAGCAGCTCTGGAAGGGAGCGGGGACGCACAGATACGCAGTATTTT.

In its sample, this clonotype was seen a few times. The chain combines TRBV20-1 with TRBJ1-1, with a tentative D call TRBD1 (5 bases). Trimming cost V 0 bases and J 3 bases, with 8 bases left between them. The germline V gene has CDR1 DFQATT and CDR2 SNEGSKA (reference sequence). This CDR3 comprises 13 residues. CDR3 bases: TGCAGTGCTAGAGAGGGAGGGGACACTGAAGCTTTCTTT. Encoded protein: CSAREGGDTEAFF.

The CDR3 region is CASSPRLSGEQFF. CDR3 nucleotide sequence: TGTGCCAGCAGCCCCCGGCTCTCCGGCGAGCAGTTCTTC. The V and J genes are TRBV6-4 and TRBJ2-1; D ambiguous. V was shortened by 6 bases and J by 10 bases, with 16 bases between the two germline ends. CDR1 and CDR2 from the germline V gene are MRHNA and SNTAGT. This CDR3 region has 13 residues.

The V gene is TRBV4-1, the J gene TRBJ1-2; D ambiguous. The V end was cut by 0 bases, the J end by 0 bases, with 8 bases between. This CDR3 has 15 residues. CDR1 is MGHRA, CDR2 YSYEKL, per germline. The CDR3, as DNA: TGCGCCAGCAGCCAAGACCAATTTTCTAACTATGGCTACACCTTC. Translation: CASSQDQFSNYGYTF.

This clonotype has more than one count but fewer than ten. This chain joins TRBV5-5 and TRBJ2-5; D might be TRBD1 or TRBD2, each matching 5 bases. This CDR3 region has 13 residues. With 3 bases removed from V and 3 bases from J, the gap between germline ends came to 9 bases. Germline V gene lookup returns CDR1 SGHKS and CDR2 YYEKEE (reference sequence). In nucleotides, the CDR3 is TGTGCCAGCAGCTGGGGGTCTGAAGAGACCCAGTACTTC. Residues: CASSWGSEETQYF.

This clonotype was counted ten times or more. The chain is built from TRBV7-2 and TRBJ2-1, with 7 nucleotides matching TRBD1. This CDR3 contains 15 residues. Germline values: CDR1 SGHTA, CDR2 FQGNSA. V lost 1 base to trimming and J lost 3 bases; unmatched junction nucleotides: 3. CDR3 bases: TGTGCCAGCAGCTTAGGACAGGGACGCTACAATGAGCAGTTCTTC. As protein: CASSLGQGRYNEQFF.

The table lists this clonotype with a few counts. The rearrangement uses TRBV3-1 and TRBJ2-7; unclear D gene. Germline assignment: CDR1 LGHDT and CDR2 YNNKEL (reference sequence). Trimming removed 3 bases at V and 3 bases at J, with 3 bases between. This CDR3 contains 11 residues. The CDR3 DNA is TGTGCCAGCAGCCATCGCTACGAGCAGTACTTC. Translation: CASSHRYEQYF.

This clonotype was seen a few times. The chain recombines TRBV7-3 with TRBJ2-3, with 8 bases fitting TRBD2. The germline gives CDR1 SGHTA, CDR2 FQGTGA. J lost 8 bases, V lost 5 bases, and 15 bases had no gene match. There are 16 residues in the CDR3. CDR3 coding DNA: TGTGCCAGCAGCCCCTTCCCCCATAGCGGGGAAGGTACGCAGTATTTT. Protein: CASSPFPHSGEGTQYF.

This clonotype was detected only a few times. The chain uses TRBV7-9 and TRBJ1-1; no clear D. Trimming shortened V by 5 bases and J by 4 bases, and 20 bases separated the two germline ends. This CDR3 has 16 amino acids. Germline CDR1 reads SEHNR; CDR2 reads FQNEAQ (reference sequence). Here the CDR3 DNA reads TGTGCCAGCAGCGACGCAGAGAGGATAGCGAGCACTGAAGCTTTCTTT. Protein: CASSDAERIASTEAFF.